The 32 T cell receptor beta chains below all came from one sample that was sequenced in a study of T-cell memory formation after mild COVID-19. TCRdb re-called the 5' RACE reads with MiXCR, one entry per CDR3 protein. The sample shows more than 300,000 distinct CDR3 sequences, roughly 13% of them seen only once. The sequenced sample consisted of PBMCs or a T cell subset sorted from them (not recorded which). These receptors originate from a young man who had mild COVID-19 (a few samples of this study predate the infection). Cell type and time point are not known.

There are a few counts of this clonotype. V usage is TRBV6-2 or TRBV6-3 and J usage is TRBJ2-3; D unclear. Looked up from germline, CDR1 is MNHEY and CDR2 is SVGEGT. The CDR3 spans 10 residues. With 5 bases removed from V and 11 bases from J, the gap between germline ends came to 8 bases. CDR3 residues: CASSDSKQYF. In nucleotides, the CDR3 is TGTGCCAGCAGTGATAGCAAGCAGTATTTT.

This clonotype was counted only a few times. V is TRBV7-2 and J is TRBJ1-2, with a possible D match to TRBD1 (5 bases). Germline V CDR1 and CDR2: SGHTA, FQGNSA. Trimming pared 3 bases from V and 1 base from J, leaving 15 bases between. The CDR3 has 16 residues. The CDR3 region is CASSFAGRGNNYGYTF. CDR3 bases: TGTGCCAGCAGCTTTGCTGGGAGGGGTAATAACTATGGCTACACCTTC.

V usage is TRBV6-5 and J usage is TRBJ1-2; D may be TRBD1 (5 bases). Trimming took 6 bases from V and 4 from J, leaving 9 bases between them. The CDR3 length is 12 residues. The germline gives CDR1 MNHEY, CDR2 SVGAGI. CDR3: CASSDSSYGYTF. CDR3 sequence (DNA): TGTGCCAGCAGCGACAGCAGCTATGGCTACACCTTC.

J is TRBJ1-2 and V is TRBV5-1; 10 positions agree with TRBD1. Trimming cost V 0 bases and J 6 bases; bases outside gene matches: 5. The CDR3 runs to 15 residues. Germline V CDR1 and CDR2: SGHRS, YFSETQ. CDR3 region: CASSLAGTGADGYTF. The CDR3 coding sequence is TGCGCCAGCAGCTTGGCTGGGACAGGGGCAGATGGCTACACCTTC.

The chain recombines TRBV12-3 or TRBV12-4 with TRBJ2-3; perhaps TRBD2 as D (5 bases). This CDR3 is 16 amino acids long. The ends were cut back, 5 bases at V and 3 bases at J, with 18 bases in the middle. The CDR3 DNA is TGTGCCAGCAGTCCCCCCGAGACTACGGCGACAGATACGCAGTATTTT. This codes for CASSPPETTATDTQYF.

CDR3 DNA sequence: TGTGCCAGTGCTAGCGGGGGGGCCTCCTACAATGAGCAGTTCTTC. Protein: CASASGGASYNEQFF. This chain connects TRBV28 to TRBJ2-1, with 12 positions matching TRBD2. The CDR3 sequence is 15 residues long. From germline, CDR1 is MDHEN and CDR2 SYDVKM. The V gene end was trimmed by 9 bases and the J gene end by 0 bases; junction bases not matched to a gene: 3. Filled out from reference TRBV28 and TRBJ2-1, the complete variable domain reads DVKVTQSSRYLVKRTGEKVFLECVQDMDHENMFWYRQDPGLGLRLIYFSYDVKMKEKGDIPEGYSVSREKKERFSLILESASTNQTSMYLCASASGGASYNEQFFGPGTRLTVL.

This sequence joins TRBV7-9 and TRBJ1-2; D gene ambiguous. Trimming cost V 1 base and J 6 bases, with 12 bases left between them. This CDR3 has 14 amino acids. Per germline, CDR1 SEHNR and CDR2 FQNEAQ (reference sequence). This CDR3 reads CASSLEWNGDGYTF. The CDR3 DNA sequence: TGTGCCAGCAGCTTAGAGTGGAATGGGGATGGCTACACCTTC.

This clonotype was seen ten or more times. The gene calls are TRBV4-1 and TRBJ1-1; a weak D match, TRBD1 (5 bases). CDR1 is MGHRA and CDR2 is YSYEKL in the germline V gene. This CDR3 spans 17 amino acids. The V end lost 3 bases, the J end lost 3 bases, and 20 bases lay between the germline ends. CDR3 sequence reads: CASSHRGKTAEDTEAFF. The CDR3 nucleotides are TGCGCCAGCAGCCACCGGGGGAAGACGGCAGAGGACACTGAAGCTTTCTTT.

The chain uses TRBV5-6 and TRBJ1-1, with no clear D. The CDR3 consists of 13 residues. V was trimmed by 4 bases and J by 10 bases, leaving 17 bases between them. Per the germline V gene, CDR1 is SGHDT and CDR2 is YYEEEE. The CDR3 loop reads CASSRIAQGGAFF. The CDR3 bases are TGTGCCAGCAGCAGGATTGCCCAAGGTGGAGCTTTCTTT.

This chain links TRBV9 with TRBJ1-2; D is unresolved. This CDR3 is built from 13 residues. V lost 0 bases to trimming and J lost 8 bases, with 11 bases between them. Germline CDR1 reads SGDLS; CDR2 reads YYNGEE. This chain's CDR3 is CASSVGVGNGYTF. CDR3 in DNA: TGTGCCAGCAGCGTAGGTGTAGGGAACGGCTACACCTTC.

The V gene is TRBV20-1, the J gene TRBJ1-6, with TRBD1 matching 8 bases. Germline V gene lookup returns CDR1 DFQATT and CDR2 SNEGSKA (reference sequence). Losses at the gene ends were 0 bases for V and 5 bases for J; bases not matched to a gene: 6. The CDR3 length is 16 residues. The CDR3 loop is CSARDSGGLDNSPLHF. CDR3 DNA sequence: TGCAGTGCTAGAGACTCAGGGGGCCTGGATAATTCACCCCTCCACTTT.

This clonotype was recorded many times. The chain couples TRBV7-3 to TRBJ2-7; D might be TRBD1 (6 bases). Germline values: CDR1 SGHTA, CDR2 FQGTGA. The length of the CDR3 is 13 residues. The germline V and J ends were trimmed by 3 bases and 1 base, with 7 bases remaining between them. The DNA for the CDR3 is TGTGCCAGCAGCTTCGGACAGTCCTACGAGCAGTACTTC. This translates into CASSFGQSYEQYF. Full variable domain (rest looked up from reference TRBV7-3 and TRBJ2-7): GAGVSQTPSNKVTEKGKYVELRCDPISGHTALYWYRQSLGQGPEFLIYFQGTGAADDSGLPNDRFFAVRPEGSVSTLKIQRTERGDSAVYLCASSFGQSYEQYFGPGTRLTVT.

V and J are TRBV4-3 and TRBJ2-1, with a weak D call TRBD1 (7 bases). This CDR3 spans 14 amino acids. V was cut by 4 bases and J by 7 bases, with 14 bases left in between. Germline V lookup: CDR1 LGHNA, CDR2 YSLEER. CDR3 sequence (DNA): TGCGCCAGCAGCCCGCGGCAGGGGGGAAATGAGCAGTTCTTC. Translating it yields CASSPRQGGNEQFF.

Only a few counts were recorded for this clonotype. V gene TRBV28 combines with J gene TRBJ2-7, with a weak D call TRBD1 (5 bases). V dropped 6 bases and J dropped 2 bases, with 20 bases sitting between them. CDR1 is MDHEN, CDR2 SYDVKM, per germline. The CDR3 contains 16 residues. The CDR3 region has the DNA TGTGCCAGCAGCCCCCCCCGACAGTGGGCCACCTACGAGCAGTACGTC. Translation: CASSPPRQWATYEQYV.

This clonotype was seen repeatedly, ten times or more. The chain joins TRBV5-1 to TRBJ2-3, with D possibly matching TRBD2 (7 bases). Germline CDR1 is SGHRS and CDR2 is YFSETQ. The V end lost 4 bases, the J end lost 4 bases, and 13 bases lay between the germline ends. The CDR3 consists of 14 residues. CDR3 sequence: CASSMGGPADTQYF. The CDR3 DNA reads TGCGCCAGCAGCATGGGGGGGCCGGCAGATACGCAGTATTTT.

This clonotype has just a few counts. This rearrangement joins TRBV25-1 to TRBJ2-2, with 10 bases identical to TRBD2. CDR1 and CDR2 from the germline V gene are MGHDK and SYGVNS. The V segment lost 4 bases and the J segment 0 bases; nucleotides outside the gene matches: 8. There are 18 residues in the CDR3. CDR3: CASSVPPSGGANTGELFF. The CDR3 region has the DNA TGTGCCAGCAGTGTCCCGCCTAGCGGGGGCGCGAACACCGGGGAGCTGTTTTTT.

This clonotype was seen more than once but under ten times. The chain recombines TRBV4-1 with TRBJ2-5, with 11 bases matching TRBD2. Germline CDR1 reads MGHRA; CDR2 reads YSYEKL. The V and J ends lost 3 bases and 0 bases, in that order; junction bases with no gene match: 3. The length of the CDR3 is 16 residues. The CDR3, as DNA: TGCGCCAGCAGCCACACTAGCGGGGGTGACCAAGAGACCCAGTACTTC. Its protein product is CASSHTSGGDQETQYF.

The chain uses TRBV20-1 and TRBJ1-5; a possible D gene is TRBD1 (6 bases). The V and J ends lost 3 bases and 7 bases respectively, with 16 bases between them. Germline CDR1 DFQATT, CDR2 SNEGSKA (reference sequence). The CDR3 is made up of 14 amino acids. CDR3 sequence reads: CSASDRIFEQPQHF. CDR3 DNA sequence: TGCAGTGCTAGTGACAGGATATTCGAGCAGCCCCAGCATTTT.

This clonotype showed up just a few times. CDR3 amino acids: CASSYDWSYNEQFF. Here the CDR3 DNA reads TGTGCCAGCAGTTACGATTGGTCCTACAATGAGCAGTTCTTC. This chain connects TRBV6-2 or TRBV6-3 to TRBJ2-1; D not resolved. V was shortened by 2 bases and J by 1 base, with 6 bases between the two germline ends. Germline V gives CDR1 MNHEY, CDR2 SVGEGT. CDR3 length: 14 amino acids.

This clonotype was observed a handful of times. DNA for the CDR3: TGTGCCAGCAGTACATCCGGGGAGCATGAAAAACTGTTTTTT. Translated, it gives CASSTSGEHEKLFF. The chain employs TRBV6-5 and TRBJ1-4; D is unresolved. Trimming cost V 5 bases and J 6 bases, with 13 bases left between them. CDR1 is MNHEY and CDR2 is SVGAGI in the germline V gene. The CDR3 contains 14 residues.

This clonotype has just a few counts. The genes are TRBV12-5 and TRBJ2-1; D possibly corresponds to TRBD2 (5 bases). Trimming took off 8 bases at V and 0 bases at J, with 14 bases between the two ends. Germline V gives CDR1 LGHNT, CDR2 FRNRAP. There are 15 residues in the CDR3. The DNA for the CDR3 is TGTGCTAGTCGACCCGACGGAGGCTCCTACAATGAGCAGTTCTTC. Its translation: CASRPDGGSYNEQFF.

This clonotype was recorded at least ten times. The CDR3 DNA follows: TGTGCCAGCAGTCTAAACTTCATCGAGCAGTTCTTC. It specifies CASSLNFIEQFF. The V gene is TRBV7-9, the J gene TRBJ2-1; no definite D call. With 6 bases removed from V and 10 bases from J, the gap between germline ends came to 13 bases. Germline lookup yields CDR1 SEHNR and CDR2 FQNEAQ (reference sequence). CDR3 length equals 12 residues.

The CDR3 loop reads CSARDPTSEVYLDTQYF. For the CDR3, the DNA is TGCAGTGCTAGAGATCCGACTAGCGAGGTTTACTTGGATACGCAGTATTTT. The gene calls are TRBV20-1 and TRBJ2-3, with 8 positions matching TRBD2. CDR1 and CDR2 from the germline V gene are DFQATT and SNEGSKA (reference sequence). The CDR3 runs to 17 residues. Losses at the gene ends were 0 bases for V and 6 bases for J; bases not matched to a gene: 14.

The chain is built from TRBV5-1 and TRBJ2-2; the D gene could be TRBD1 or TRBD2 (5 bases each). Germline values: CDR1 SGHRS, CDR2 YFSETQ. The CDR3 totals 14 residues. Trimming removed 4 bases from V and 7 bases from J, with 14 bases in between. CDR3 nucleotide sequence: TGCGCCAGCAGCACCGGGACCCCCAGCGGGGAGCTGTTTTTT. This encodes CASSTGTPSGELFF.

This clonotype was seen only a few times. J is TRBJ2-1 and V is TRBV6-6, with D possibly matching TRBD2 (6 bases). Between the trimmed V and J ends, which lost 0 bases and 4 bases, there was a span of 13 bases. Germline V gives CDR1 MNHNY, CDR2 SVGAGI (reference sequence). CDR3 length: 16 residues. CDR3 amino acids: CASSYSEAGGYNEQFF. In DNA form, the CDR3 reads TGTGCCAGCAGTTACTCCGAGGCCGGGGGTTACAATGAGCAGTTCTTC.

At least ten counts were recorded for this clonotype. CDR3 protein: CASSQGAGGELFF. CDR3 bases: TGCGCCAGCAGCCAGGGGGCGGGCGGGGAGCTGTTTTTT. V usage is TRBV4-3 and J usage is TRBJ2-2; D may be TRBD1 (6 bases). The germline V gene encodes CDR1 LGHNA and CDR2 YSLEER. Trimming took off 3 bases at V and 7 bases at J, with 9 bases between the two ends. The CDR3 consists of 13 residues.

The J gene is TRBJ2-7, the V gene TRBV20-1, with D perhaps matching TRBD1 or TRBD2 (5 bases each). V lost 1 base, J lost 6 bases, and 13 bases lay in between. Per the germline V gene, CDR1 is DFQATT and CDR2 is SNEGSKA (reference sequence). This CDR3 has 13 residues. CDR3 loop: CSARGDPDREQYF. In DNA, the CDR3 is TGCAGTGCTAGAGGGGACCCCGATCGCGAGCAGTACTTC.

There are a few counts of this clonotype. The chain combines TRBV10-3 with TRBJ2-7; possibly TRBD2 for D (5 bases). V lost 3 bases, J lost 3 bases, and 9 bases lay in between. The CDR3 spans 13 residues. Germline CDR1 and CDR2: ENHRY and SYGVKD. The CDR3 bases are TGTGCCATCAGTGATGATGAGGGCTACGAGCAGTACGTC. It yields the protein CAISDDEGYEQYV.

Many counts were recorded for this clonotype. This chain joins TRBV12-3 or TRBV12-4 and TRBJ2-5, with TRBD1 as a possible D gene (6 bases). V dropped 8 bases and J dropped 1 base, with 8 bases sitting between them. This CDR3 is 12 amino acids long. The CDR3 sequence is CASGQLQETQYF. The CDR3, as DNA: TGTGCCAGCGGACAGCTCCAAGAGACCCAGTACTTC.

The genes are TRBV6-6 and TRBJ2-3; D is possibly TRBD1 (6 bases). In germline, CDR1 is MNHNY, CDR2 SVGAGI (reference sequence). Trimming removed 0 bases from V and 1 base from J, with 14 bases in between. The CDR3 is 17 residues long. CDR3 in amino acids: CASSYSWSGARTDTQYF. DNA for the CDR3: TGTGCCAGCAGTTACTCTTGGTCAGGGGCTCGCACAGATACGCAGTATTTT.

CDR3 sequence reads: CASSSNPGAHTDTQYF. CDR3 DNA sequence: TGCGCCAGCAGCTCCAACCCCGGGGCCCACACAGATACGCAGTATTTT. This rearrangement joins TRBV5-1 to TRBJ2-3; D might be TRBD1 or TRBD2, each matching 5 bases. The CDR3 consists of 16 residues. V shed 3 bases and J shed 2 bases, with 16 bases lying between them. Germline CDR1 reads SGHRS; CDR2 reads YFSETQ.

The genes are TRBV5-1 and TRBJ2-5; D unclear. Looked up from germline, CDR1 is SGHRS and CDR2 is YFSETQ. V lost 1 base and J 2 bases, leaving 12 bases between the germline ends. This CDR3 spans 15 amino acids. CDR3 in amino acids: CASSLRAAEQETQYF. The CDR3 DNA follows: TGCGCCAGCAGCTTGCGTGCGGCGGAGCAAGAGACCCAGTACTTC. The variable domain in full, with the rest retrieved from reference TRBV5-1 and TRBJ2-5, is KAGVTQTPRYLIKTRGQQVTLSCSPISGHRSVSWYQQTPGQGLQFLFEYFSETQRNKGNFPGRFSGRQFSNSRSEMNVSTLELGDSALYLCASSLRAAEQETQYFGPGTRLLVL.